Below, 27 T cell receptor beta chains from the same sample are listed, as sequenced in a study of blood T cells in healthy people across ages. Sample-barcoded 5' priming and a J-beta primer mix drove a second PCR of about 7 to 12 cycles. TCRdb redid the calling of the 5' RACE reads with MiXCR, one entry per CDR3 protein. The profile shows 800,000 or so distinct CDR3 sequences, about 59% of them singletons. Sample: blood. The receptor set was obtained from a young man in good health.

The chain carries TRBV7-2 and TRBJ2-5, with 8 bases matching TRBD2. The CDR3 is made up of 16 amino acids. Trimming took 1 base from V and 5 from J; bases not matched to a gene: 9. Germline CDR1 SGHTA, CDR2 FQGNSA. In DNA, the CDR3 is TGTGCCAGCAGCTTAGATAGCGGGGTTCCAGGGGAGACCCAGTACTTC. This translates into CASSLDSGVPGETQYF. Full variable domain (outside the CDR3, taken from reference TRBV7-2 and TRBJ2-5): GAGVSQSPSNKVTEKGKDVELRCDPISGHTALYWYRQSLGQGLEFLIYFQGNSAPDKSGLPSDRFSAERTGGSVSTLTIQRTQQEDSAVYLCASSLDSGVPGETQYFGPGTRLLVL.

The chain joins TRBV5-5 to TRBJ1-2; D is ambiguous. CDR1 is SGHKS, CDR2 YYEKEE, per germline (reference sequence). This CDR3 is 14 amino acids long. The V end was cut by 0 bases, the J end by 1 base, with 7 bases between. CDR3 protein: CASSLARSNYGYTF. The CDR3 region has the DNA TGTGCCAGCAGCTTGGCACGAAGTAACTATGGCTACACCTTC. The full variable domain, rest sourced from reference TRBV5-5 and TRBJ1-2, is DAGVTQSPTHLIKTRGQQVTLRCSPISGHKSVSWYQQVLGQGPQFIFQYYEKEERGRGNFPDRFSARQFPNYSSELNVNALLLGDSALYLCASSLARSNYGYTFGSGTRLTVV.

The V call is TRBV7-2, the J call TRBJ2-1; D remains unclear. This CDR3 contains 15 residues. The V gene's germline CDR1 is SGHTA and CDR2 FQGNSA. Trimming cost V 2 bases and J 3 bases, with 11 bases left between them. CDR3 coding DNA: TGTGCCAGCAGCTTACTAGAGTACGGCTACAATGAGCAGTTCTTC. Amino acid sequence: CASSLLEYGYNEQFF.

This clonotype has just a few counts. The chain couples TRBV12-3 or TRBV12-4 to TRBJ2-7; 10 nucleotides match TRBD2. This CDR3 region has 16 residues. V shed 3 bases and J 4 bases; nucleotides not matched to a gene: 9. The CDR3 protein is CASSLAGVAGGYEQYF. In nucleotides, the CDR3 is TGTGCCAGCAGTTTGGCGGGAGTAGCGGGGGGTTACGAGCAGTACTTC.

The chain joins TRBV10-3 to TRBJ2-1, with a tentative D call TRBD1 (6 bases). CDR3 length: 16 amino acids. Trimming removed 0 bases at V and 6 bases at J, with 15 bases between. In germline, CDR1 is ENHRY, CDR2 SYGVKD. The CDR3 nucleotides are TGTGCCATCAGTGAGTCGACTGGGCTAGGGGGCAATGAGCAGTTCTTC. Its protein product is CAISESTGLGGNEQFF.

V and J are TRBV7-2 and TRBJ1-1, with D perhaps matching TRBD1 (5 bases). Trimming pared 5 bases from V and 11 bases from J, leaving 18 bases between. The CDR3 covers 13 residues. Germline CDR1 reads SGHTA; CDR2 reads FQGNSA. As DNA, the CDR3 is TGTGCCAGCAGCCCCCTTTCTAAAGGGGTTGCTTTCTTT. Its translation is CASSPLSKGVAFF. Looking up the rest from reference TRBV7-2 and TRBJ1-1 gives the full variable domain: GAGVSQSPSNKVTEKGKDVELRCDPISGHTALYWYRQSLGQGLEFLIYFQGNSAPDKSGLPSDRFSAERTGGSVSTLTIQRTQQEDSAVYLCASSPLSKGVAFFGQGTRLTVV.

The rearrangement uses TRBV6-1 and TRBJ2-5, with D tentatively TRBD1 (5 bases). Trimming removed 6 bases at V and 5 bases at J, with 13 bases between. Germline assignment: CDR1 MNHNS and CDR2 SASEGT. This CDR3 has 13 amino acids. The CDR3: CASRGPRQETQYF. CDR3 DNA sequence: TGTGCCAGCAGGGGGCCCCGGCAGGAGACCCAGTACTTC.

This clonotype was seen more than once but under ten times. The chain joins TRBV7-2 to TRBJ2-7; 7 nucleotides agree with TRBD1. CDR1 is SGHTA, CDR2 FQGNSA, per germline. The J segment lost 6 bases and the V segment lost 7 bases, leaving 15 bases of the junction unmatched. CDR3 size: 15 residues. CDR3 bases: TGTGCCAGCACCAAACAGGGGTGGGAACAGGGCGAGCAGTACTTC. Its translation: CASTKQGWEQGEQYF.

This chain joins TRBV9 and TRBJ1-6; D may be TRBD1 (6 bases). This CDR3 comprises 16 residues. Germline CDR1 is SGDLS and CDR2 is YYNGEE. Trimming pared 0 bases from V and 5 bases from J, leaving 12 bases between. CDR3 amino acids: CASSVGSGADNSPLHF. The CDR3 DNA reads as TGTGCCAGCAGCGTAGGGTCAGGGGCAGATAATTCACCCCTCCACTTT.

This clonotype is a singleton in its sample. The chain is built from TRBV27 and TRBJ2-3; TRBD2 agrees at 9 bases. Germline CDR1 MNHEY, CDR2 SMNVEV (reference sequence). The CDR3 is made up of 14 amino acids. Trimming at V came to 10 bases and at J to 4 bases, leaving 9 bases not matched to a gene. As DNA, the CDR3 is TGTGCCACCCAACAAGCGGGGGGTGCAGATACGCAGTATTTT. Residues: CATQQAGGADTQYF.

J is TRBJ2-5 and V is TRBV7-9; 8 bases line up with TRBD1. From germline, CDR1 is SEHNR and CDR2 FQNEAQ (reference sequence). Trimming took 2 bases from V and 0 from J; bases not matched to a gene: 5. This CDR3 is 16 amino acids long. CDR3 in amino acids: CASSLMTGVYQETQYF. CDR3 DNA sequence: TGTGCCAGCAGCTTAATGACAGGGGTGTACCAAGAGACCCAGTACTTC.

The V gene is TRBV15, the J gene TRBJ1-6; D is undetermined. Germline lookup yields CDR1 LNHNV and CDR2 YYDKDF (reference sequence). The CDR3 spans 12 residues. Trimming shortened V by 6 bases and J by 9 bases, and 9 bases separated the two germline ends. The CDR3 sequence is CATRGGGSPLHF. CDR3 coding DNA: TGTGCCACCAGAGGAGGTGGTTCACCCCTCCACTTT.

The sample holds a few counts of this clonotype. The V call is TRBV20-1, the J call TRBJ2-5, with 8 positions matching TRBD1. Germline lookup yields CDR1 DFQATT and CDR2 SNEGSKA (reference sequence). CDR3 length: 14 residues. The junction had 8 bases not matched to a gene; V was cut back by 6 bases and J by 2 bases. CDR3 coding DNA: TGCAGTGCCACCGGACAGGGTGGGCAAGAGACCCAGTACTTC. Translated: CSATGQGGQETQYF.

The V and J genes are TRBV7-2 and TRBJ1-2, with a weak D call TRBD1 (5 bases). The CDR3 length is 16 residues. Trimming cost V 1 base and J 0 bases, with 12 bases left between them. Germline CDR1 and CDR2: SGHTA and FQGNSA. The CDR3 spells CASSLGRDATNYGYTF. The CDR3 DNA follows: TGTGCCAGCAGCTTAGGCAGGGATGCGACTAACTATGGCTACACCTTC.

The chain joins TRBV6-2 or TRBV6-3 to TRBJ2-3; 9 bases match TRBD1. J lost 10 bases, V lost 8 bases, and 13 bases had no gene match. CDR3 length: 14 residues. The germline gives CDR1 MNHEY, CDR2 SVGEGT. CDR3 residues: CASSPGQGWSAQYF. In DNA form, the CDR3 reads TGTGCCAGCTCGCCGGGACAGGGTTGGTCCGCGCAGTATTTT.

This clonotype was counted a few times. The rearrangement uses TRBV12-3 or TRBV12-4 and TRBJ2-5; TRBD1 matches at 7 bases. The CDR3 runs to 14 residues. The junction had 9 bases not matched to a gene; V was cut back by 6 bases and J by 5 bases. The chain's CDR3 is CASRSGTVRETQYF. CDR3 coding DNA: TGTGCCAGCAGATCCGGGACAGTCCGGGAGACCCAGTACTTC.

The CDR3 here is CSATGTQYEQYF. The DNA of the CDR3 is TGCAGTGCAACCGGGACGCAATACGAGCAGTACTTC. The V and J genes are TRBV20-1 and TRBJ2-4, with D perhaps assigned TRBD1 or TRBD2 (5 bases each). The end of the DNA aligns better with TRBJ2-7, so the J call may be wrong. CDR1 and CDR2 (germline): DFQATT, SNEGSKA (reference sequence). The CDR3 is made up of 12 amino acids.

This clonotype was observed a handful of times. This chain links TRBV29-1 with TRBJ2-1; 12 bases match TRBD2. CDR3 length: 15 residues. Germline V gene lookup returns CDR1 SQVTM and CDR2 ANQGSEA. The V and J ends lost 0 bases and 7 bases, in that order; junction bases with no gene match: 4. CDR3 sequence (DNA): TGCAGCGTTGAAGAGCTAGCGGGGGGGCGGAATGAGCAGTTCTTC. Translated, it gives CSVEELAGGRNEQFF.

This clonotype was counted a single time. An end of the junction does not agree with germline; a read error may underlie this. The chain links TRBV7-9 to TRBJ2-1, with 7 bases fitting TRBD1. From germline, CDR1 is SEHNR and CDR2 FQNEAQ (reference sequence). This CDR3 is built from 14 residues. The CDR3 bases are TGTGCCAGCAGCAATGCCGGGACAGCGCACCTAAAGTACTTC. Amino acid sequence: CASSNAGTAHLKYF.

The V call is TRBV7-8, the J call TRBJ2-7, with D perhaps being TRBD1 or TRBD2 (5 bases each). The CDR3 extends over 15 amino acids. V lost 1 base and J lost 0, with 10 bases in between. Germline V gene data show CDR1 as SGHVS and CDR2 as FQNEAQ. This CDR3 reads CASSLGGAYSYEQYF. The CDR3 region has the DNA TGTGCCAGCAGCTTAGGAGGGGCCTACTCCTACGAGCAGTACTTC.

The chain recombines TRBV25-1 with TRBJ2-5, with 9 bases lining up with TRBD1. Trimming took 5 bases from V and 7 from J; bases not matched to a gene: 11. Germline loops: CDR1 MGHDK, CDR2 SYGVNS. The CDR3 contains 15 residues. The CDR3, as DNA: TGTGCCAGCAGTCGGGACAGGGTTTTAACGGGGACCCAGTACTTC. It yields the protein CASSRDRVLTGTQYF. Using reference TRBV25-1 and TRBJ2-5 for the parts outside the CDR3, the full variable domain is EADIYQTPRYLVIGTGKKITLECSQTMGHDKMYWYQQDPGMELHLIHYSYGVNSTEKGDLSSESTVSRIRTEHFPLTLESARPSHTSQYLCASSRDRVLTGTQYFGPGTRLLVL.

The chain employs TRBV10-2 and TRBJ1-5; possibly TRBD1 for D (6 bases). CDR1 WSHSY and CDR2 SAAADI come from the germline V gene. The CDR3 extends over 15 amino acids. The V end was cut by 6 bases, the J end by 4 bases, with 16 bases between. CDR3 nucleotides: TGCGCCAGCAGGGACGAGCAGGGGAGGAATCAGCCCCAGCATTTT. Translation: CASRDEQGRNQPQHF.

This chain links TRBV14 with TRBJ1-2; D not certain. V was cut by 4 bases and J by 8 bases, with 20 bases left in between. This CDR3 spans 15 amino acids. Per the germline V gene, CDR1 is SGHDN and CDR2 is FVKESK. The CDR3: CASSPRTVSTIGYTF. For the CDR3, the DNA is TGTGCCAGCAGCCCAAGGACCGTTTCGACTATCGGCTACACCTTC. Drawing the rest from reference TRBV14 and TRBJ1-2, the complete variable domain is EAGVTQFPSHSVIEKGQTVTLRCDPISGHDNLYWYRRVMGKEIKFLLHFVKESKQDESGMPNNRFLAERTGGTYSTLKVQPAELEDSGVYFCASSPRTVSTIGYTFGSGTRLTVV.

The chain carries TRBV6-1 and TRBJ1-1; D gene ambiguous. The CDR3 contains 14 residues. Germline V CDR1 and CDR2: MNHNS, SASEGT. Trimming removed 7 bases from V and 4 bases from J, with 16 bases in between. In nucleotides, the CDR3 is TGTGCCAGCATGGACCTGACGGGGTTCACTGAAGCTTTCTTT. Its protein product is CASMDLTGFTEAFF.

The gene calls are TRBV4-1 and TRBJ2-5, with D possibly TRBD1 on 5 matching bases. V lost 0 bases to trimming and J lost 7 bases, with 15 bases between them. The CDR3 is 15 residues long. Germline V gene data show CDR1 as MGHRA and CDR2 as YSYEKL. In nucleotides, the CDR3 is TGCGCCAGCAGCCAAGATGGGGTCAGGGTGGGGACCCAGTACTTC. Translation: CASSQDGVRVGTQYF.

In its sample, this clonotype was seen a few times. The genes are TRBV7-2 and TRBJ2-7; no firm D call. The CDR3 contains 14 residues. Germline values: CDR1 SGHTA, CDR2 FQGNSA. Trimming stripped 0 bases from V and 2 bases from J, with 8 bases between. CDR3 residues: CASSLARVAYEQYF. The CDR3 DNA is TGTGCCAGCAGCTTAGCCCGGGTAGCCTACGAGCAGTACTTC.

V usage is TRBV20-1 and J usage is TRBJ2-3; possibly TRBD1 or TRBD2 for D (5 bases each). Germline V gene data show CDR1 as DFQATT and CDR2 as SNEGSKA (reference sequence). With 0 bases removed from V and 3 bases from J, the gap between germline ends came to 19 bases. This CDR3 comprises 17 residues. The CDR3 DNA is TGCAGTGCTAGAGATCCCCTGGGACGGGGTACAACAGATACGCAGTATTTT. Its translation: CSARDPLGRGTTDTQYF.